These T cell receptor beta chains were read from a single sample in a study of CD8 T cells in ankylosing spondylitis. TCRdb reprocessed the 5' RACE reads via MiXCR and lists one record per CDR3 protein. The sample has around 890,000 distinct CDR3 sequences; approximately 10% are singletons. Sequencing was performed on blood, either unsorted or a sorted T cell fraction (not recorded which). The origin of the receptors is a male donor with ankylosing spondylitis. Each CDR3 is given with its conserved first and last residue. The D gene is left open where the match is weak. Not all rows give a size; the values are once, few, many and, for expanded clones, a class.

j_call | clone_size | d_call | v_call | cdr3_nt | cdr3_aa
TRBJ1-3 | few | TRBD1 | TRBV20-1 | TGCAGTGCTAGAGATGACAGGGTTGGAAACACCATATATTTT | CSARDDRVGNTIYF
TRBJ2-1 | many | NA | TRBV20-1 | TGCAGTGCTAGAGGAGACGATTCCGACAATGAGCAGTTCTTC | CSARGDDSDNEQFF
TRBJ2-3 | few | NA | TRBV7-7 | TGTGCTAGCAGCTTAGGTCCCAAAGGGGCAGATACGCAGTATTTT | CASSLGPKGADTQYF
TRBJ1-2 | few | NA | TRBV18 | TGTGCCAGCTCACCACCGGGGGATCTAGGCTACACCTTC | CASSPPGDLGYTF
TRBJ2-7 | few | NA | TRBV20-1 | TGCAGTGCTAGTCCGGGGGCCCGAAGCTCCTACGAGCAGTACTTC | CSASPGARSSYEQYF
TRBJ2-2 | once | TRBD2 | TRBV4-3 | TGCGCCAGCAGCCAAGACCCGGGACTAGCGTTCGGGGAGCTGTTTTTT | CASSQDPGLAFGELFF
TRBJ1-6 | NA | NA | TRBV20-1 | TGCAGTGCCAATAGACAGGATAATTCACCCCTCCACTTT | CSANRQDNSPLHF
TRBJ1-6 | few | NA | TRBV20-1 | TGCAGTGCTAGAGTCCCAAGGTCCTGGAATTCACCCCTCCACTTT | CSARVPRSWNSPLHF
TRBJ1-4 | NA | NA | TRBV29-1 | TGCAGCGTTGAAGCGGTTGGACACCATGAAAAACTGTTTTTT | CSVEAVGHHEKLFF
TRBJ2-2 | once | TRBD2 | TRBV5-6 | TGTGCCAGCAGCTTGGTCGGGGGACTAGCCACCGGGGAGCTGTTTTTT | CASSLVGGLATGELFF
TRBJ2-1 | few | NA | TRBV24-1 | TGTGCCACCAGTGATTCCCTAGCGCGAGCCTACAATGAGCAGTTCTTC | CATSDSLARAYNEQFF
TRBJ2-2 | NA | TRBD2 | TRBV7-7 | TGTGCTAGCAGCTTATACCCTAGCGGGGTAACCGGGGAGCTGTTTTTT | CASSLYPSGVTGELFF
TRBJ1-2 | NA | TRBD1 | TRBV29-1 | TGCAGCGTTGGAGGGACAGGGGACTATGGCTACACCTTC | CSVGGTGDYGYTF
TRBJ1-1 | few | NA | TRBV5-1 | TGCGCCAGCAGCTTTGCAGGGTCGGACGAAGCTTTCTTT | CASSFAGSDEAFF
TRBJ1-5 | NA | NA | TRBV20-1 | TGCAGTGCTATGAGGGAGGCAGGTCAGCCCCAGCATTTT | CSAMREAGQPQHF
TRBJ2-1 | NA | NA | TRBV7-3 | TGTGCCAGCAGCTTAATTGGGACGTCGAATGAGCAGTTCTTC | CASSLIGTSNEQFF
TRBJ2-6 | few | NA | TRBV15 | TGTGCCACCAGCATCGGGGGCTCTGGGGCCAACGTCCTGACTTTC | CATSIGGSGANVLTF
TRBJ2-7 | many | NA | TRBV20-1 | TGCAGTGCTAGAGACTGGGGAGCGGGTGTCTCCTACGAGCAGTACTTC | CSARDWGAGVSYEQYF
TRBJ2-2 | NA | NA | TRBV12-3/TRBV12-4 | TGTGCCAGCAGTCGACGTACGACAGGCACCGGGGAGCTGTTTTTT | CASSRRTTGTGELFF
TRBJ2-3 | many | NA | TRBV29-1 | TGCAGCGTTGAGGTCCCCCCAGATACGCAGTATTTT | CSVEVPPDTQYF
TRBJ2-7 | NA | NA | TRBV28 | TGTGCCAGCTTGGGTGAGCAGTACTTC | CASLGEQYF
TRBJ2-3 | many | NA | TRBV20-1 | TGCAGTGCTAGTGTAGCAGATACGCAGTATTTT | CSASVADTQYF
TRBJ2-2 | many | NA | TRBV5-1 | TGCGCCAGCAGCCCAGGGGCCCCGAATTTCGGGGAGCTGTTTTTT | CASSPGAPNFGELFF
TRBJ2-1 | NA | TRBD2 | TRBV4-3 | TGCGCCAGCAGCCAAGGTCGGGGGGAGGGCAATGAGCAGTTCTTC | CASSQGRGEGNEQFF
TRBJ1-1 | NA | NA | TRBV7-2 | TGTGCCAGCAGCCGAGGCCGGGGGCGATGGAACACTGAAGCTTTCTTT | CASSRGRGRWNTEAFF
TRBJ2-1 | many | TRBD2 | TRBV28 | TGTGCCAGTTCATTAGCGGGAGGGTCTGGGGATGAGCAGTTCTTC | CASSLAGGSGDEQFF
TRBJ2-1 | few | TRBD2 | TRBV7-3 | TGTGCCAGCAGCTTAGCAGGCGGGGGGGCCGGTGAGCAGTTCTTC | CASSLAGGGAGEQFF
TRBJ1-4 | few | NA | TRBV2 | TGTGCCAGCAGTGAAGGGCGGGGAGAAAAACTGTTTTTT | CASSEGRGEKLFF
TRBJ2-1 | many | NA | TRBV20-1 | TGCAGCCCCAGGAGTGGGGGGCCTTACAATGAGCAGTTCTTC | CSPRSGGPYNEQFF
TRBJ2-3 | few | NA | TRBV10-3 | TGTGCCATCAGAGGAGATTTAAGGGCGGGGACCACAGATACGCAGTATTTT | CAIRGDLRAGTTDTQYF
TRBJ2-5 | few | NA | TRBV6-1 | TGTGCCAGCAGTGAAGCGCATCTTCGTAGGACCCAGTACTTC | CASSEAHLRRTQYF
TRBJ2-7 | NA | TRBD2 | TRBV11-2 | TGTGCCAGCAGCTTCTCGACTAGCAAGTCTAGTTCCTACGAGCAGTACTTC | CASSFSTSKSSSYEQYF
TRBJ2-2 | few | TRBD2 | TRBV5-1 | TGCGCCAGCAGCTTGGATACGGGAGGAAGAACCGGGGAGCTGTTTTTT | CASSLDTGGRTGELFF
TRBJ1-2 | few | NA | TRBV28 | TGTGCCAGCAGTTTAGGAGGGGCTGCGGTCTATGGCTACACCTTC | CASSLGGAAVYGYTF
TRBJ2-7 | many | TRBD2 | TRBV29-1 | TGCAGCGTAGGGGACGTAGGGACTAGCGTACACGAGCAGTACTTC | CSVGDVGTSVHEQYF
TRBJ2-7 | NA | NA | TRBV5-4 | TGTGCCAGCAGCTCCGGTTGGCTTGGGAGCTCCTACGAGCAGTACTTC | CASSSGWLGSSYEQYF
TRBJ2-7 | few | TRBD2 | TRBV10-3 | TGTGCCATCAGTGAGTCGTCTAGCGGGACCTACGAGCAGTACTTC | CAISESSSGTYEQYF
TRBJ1-6 | NA | NA | TRBV30 | TGTGCCTGGAAGAACCCCCCGGTGGATTCACCCCTCCACTTT | CAWKNPPVDSPLHF
TRBJ2-7 | many | NA | TRBV6-6 | TGTGCCAGCACCGTCCAGCGGAGCTCCTACGAGCAGTACTTC | CASTVQRSSYEQYF
TRBJ1-6 | many | NA | TRBV7-9 | TGTGCCAGCAGCTCCACAAATTCACCCCTCCACTTT | CASSSTNSPLHF
TRBJ2-2 | few | TRBD1 | TRBV20-1 | TGCAGTGCTTTGGGACAGAAGAACACCGGGGAGCTGTTTTTT | CSALGQKNTGELFF
TRBJ1-5 | NA | TRBD1 | TRBV4-3 | TGCGCCAGCAGCCAAGAACAGGGGAGGCAGCCCCAGCATTTT | CASSQEQGRQPQHF
TRBJ2-1 | few | TRBD2 | TRBV5-5 | TGTGCCAGCAGCTTGGCTCCTAGCGGAGAATACAATGAGCAGTTCTTC | CASSLAPSGEYNEQFF
TRBJ2-5 | many | NA | TRBV6-5 | TGTGCCAGCAGTTACGAGGGAGAGACCCAGTACTTC | CASSYEGETQYF
TRBJ2-7 | once | TRBD2 | TRBV20-1 | TGCAGTGCTAGGGTACTAGCGGAGAGCTCCTACGAGCAGTACTTC | CSARVLAESSYEQYF
TRBJ1-5 | NA | NA | TRBV6-5 | TGTGCCAGCAGTTACTCGAATAACCTCAATCAGCCCCAGCATTTT | CASSYSNNLNQPQHF
TRBJ1-2 | many | NA | TRBV29-1 | TGCAGCGTTGTGGACGGGAGTTATGGCTACACCTTC | CSVVDGSYGYTF
TRBJ1-2 | many | NA | TRBV6-6 | TGTGCCAGCAGTCTGCACTTTGCCGGTGGCTACACCTTC | CASSLHFAGGYTF
TRBJ1-6 | NA | TRBD1 | TRBV29-1 | TGCAGCGTCCTCGGGACAGGGCACCGTAATTCACCCCTCCACTTT | CSVLGTGHRNSPLHF
TRBJ2-3 | NA | TRBD1 | TRBV20-1 | TGCAGTGCTTTAGACAGGGGCAGCACAGATACGCAGTATTTT | CSALDRGSTDTQYF
TRBJ1-5 | NA | NA | TRBV5-1 | TGCGCCAGCAGCTTGGTAGGGGCAGGACAGCCCCAGCATTTT | CASSLVGAGQPQHF
TRBJ2-6 | few | NA | TRBV20-1 | TGCAGTGCCATTACCGACGGCTCTGGGGCCAACGTCCTGACTTTC | CSAITDGSGANVLTF